These 2 T cell receptor beta chains share one sample of origin, sequenced in a study of blood T cell repertoires in COVID-19. Libraries were prepared by immunoSEQ multiplex PCR; TCRdb keeps only in-frame clonotypes and omits some of them. The data show 100,000 to 150,000 clones, 90% seen once. Sequencing used peripheral blood. These receptors all stem from a man aged 60-69 years with COVID-19, enrolled during active disease.

The chain couples TRBV2 to TRBJ1-2; 8 nucleotides agree with TRBD1. CDR3 size: 16 residues. CDR1 is SNHLY and CDR2 is FYNNEI in the germline V gene. V was clipped by 2 bases and J by 2 bases; unmatched bases: 7. The CDR3: CASSELGQGINYGYTF. The CDR3 region has the DNA TGTGCCAGCAGTGAACTCGGACAGGGTATAAACTATGGCTACACCTTC.

The V call is TRBV10-2, the J call TRBJ2-1, with TRBD2 matching over 10 bases. Per germline, CDR1 WSHSY and CDR2 SAAADI. V was clipped by 5 bases and J by 7 bases; unmatched bases: 5. CDR3 length: 14 amino acids. CDR3 bases: TGCGCCAGCAGTATAAGCGGGAGGGGGAATGAGCAGTTCTTC. Its translation: CASSISGRGNEQFF.